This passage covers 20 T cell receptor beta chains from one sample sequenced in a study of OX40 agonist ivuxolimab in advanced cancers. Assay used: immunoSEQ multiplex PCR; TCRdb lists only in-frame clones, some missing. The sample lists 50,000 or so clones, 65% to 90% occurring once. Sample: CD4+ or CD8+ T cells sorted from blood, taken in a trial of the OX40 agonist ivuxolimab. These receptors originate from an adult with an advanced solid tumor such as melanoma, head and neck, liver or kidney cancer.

The CDR3 DNA reads as TGTGCCAGCAGCAAGGGGACTATTTCTAGCACAGATACGCAGTATTTT. As protein: CASSKGTISSTDTQYF. V is TRBV7-3 and J is TRBJ2-3; 7 nucleotides match TRBD2. J gave up 0 bases and V 5 bases, and 8 bases lay outside the gene matches. The V gene's germline CDR1 is SGHTA and CDR2 FQGTGA. The CDR3 length is 16 residues.

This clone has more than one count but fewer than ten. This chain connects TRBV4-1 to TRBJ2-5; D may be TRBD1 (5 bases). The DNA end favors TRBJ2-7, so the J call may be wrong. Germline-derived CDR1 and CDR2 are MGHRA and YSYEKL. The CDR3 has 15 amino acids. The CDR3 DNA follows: TGCGCCAGCAGCCAACAGGGTTTCGCGTACTACGAGCAGTACTTC. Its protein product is CASSQQGFAYYEQYF.

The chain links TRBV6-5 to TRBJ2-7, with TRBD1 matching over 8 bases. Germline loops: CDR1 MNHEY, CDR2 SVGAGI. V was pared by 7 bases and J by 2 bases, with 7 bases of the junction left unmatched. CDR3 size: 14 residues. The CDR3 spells CASKWTGKAYEQYF. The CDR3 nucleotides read TGTGCCAGCAAGTGGACAGGGAAAGCCTACGAGCAGTACTTC.

The CDR3 sequence: CASSEAGYQPQHF. The CDR3 DNA follows: TGTGCCAGCAGCGAGGCCGGTTATCAGCCCCAGCATTTT. The V gene is TRBV7-9, the J gene TRBJ1-5; D unclear. The V gene lost 5 bases and the J gene lost 5 bases, with 10 bases spanning the gap. This CDR3 is 13 amino acids long. Germline V gives CDR1 SEHNR, CDR2 FQNEAQ (reference sequence).

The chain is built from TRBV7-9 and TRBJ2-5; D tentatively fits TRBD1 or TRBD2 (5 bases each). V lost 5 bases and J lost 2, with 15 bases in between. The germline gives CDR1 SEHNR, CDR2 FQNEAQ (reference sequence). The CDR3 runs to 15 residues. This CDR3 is CASSPAGTLQETQYF. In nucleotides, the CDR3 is TGTGCCAGCAGCCCCGCCGGGACGCTGCAAGAGACCCAGTACTTC.

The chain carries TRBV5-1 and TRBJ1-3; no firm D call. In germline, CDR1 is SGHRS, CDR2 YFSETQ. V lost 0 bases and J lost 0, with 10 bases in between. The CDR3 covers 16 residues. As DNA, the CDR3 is TGCGCCAGCAGCTTGGCACCTTCGGACTCTGGAAACACCATATATTTT. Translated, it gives CASSLAPSDSGNTIYF.

This CDR3 is CASSPSRGRSYEQYF. The DNA of the CDR3 is TGCGCCAGCAGCCCTTCCCGCGGGAGGAGCTACGAGCAGTACTTC. The chain couples TRBV4-3 to TRBJ2-7; 8 nucleotides line up with TRBD2. This CDR3 comprises 15 residues. The V segment lost 4 bases and the J segment 3 bases; nucleotides outside the gene matches: 8. Germline CDR1 and CDR2: LGHNA and YSLEER.

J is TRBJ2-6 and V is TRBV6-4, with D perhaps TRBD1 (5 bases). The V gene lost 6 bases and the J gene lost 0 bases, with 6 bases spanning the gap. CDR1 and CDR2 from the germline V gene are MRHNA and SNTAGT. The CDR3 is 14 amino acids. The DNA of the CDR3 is TGTGCCAGCAGAGACAGCTCTGGGGCCAACGTCCTGACTTTC. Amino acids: CASRDSSGANVLTF.

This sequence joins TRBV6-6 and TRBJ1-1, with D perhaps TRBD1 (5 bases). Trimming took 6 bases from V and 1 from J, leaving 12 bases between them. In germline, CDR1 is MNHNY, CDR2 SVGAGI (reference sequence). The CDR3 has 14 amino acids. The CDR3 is CASSHPGQNTEAFF. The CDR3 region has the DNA TGTGCCAGCAGCCACCCGGGGCAGAACACTGAAGCTTTCTTT.

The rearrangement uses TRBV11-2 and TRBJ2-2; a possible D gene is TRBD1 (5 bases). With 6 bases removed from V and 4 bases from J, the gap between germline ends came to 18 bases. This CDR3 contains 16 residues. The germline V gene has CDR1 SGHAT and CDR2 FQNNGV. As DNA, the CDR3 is TGTGCCAGCAGTATCGCGACAGTCACCGGCACCGGGGAGCTGTTTTTT. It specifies CASSIATVTGTGELFF. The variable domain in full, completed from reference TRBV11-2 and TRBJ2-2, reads EAGVAQSPRYKIIEKRQSVAFWCNPISGHATLYWYQQILGQGPKLLIQFQNNGVVDDSQLPKDRFSAERLKGVDSTLKIQPAKLEDSAVYLCASSIATVTGTGELFFGEGSRLTVL.

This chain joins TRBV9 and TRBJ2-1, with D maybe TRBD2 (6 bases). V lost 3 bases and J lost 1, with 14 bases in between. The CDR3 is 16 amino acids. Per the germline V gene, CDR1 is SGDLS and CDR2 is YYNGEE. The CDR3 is CASSAGLLSSYNEQFF. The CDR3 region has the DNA TGTGCCAGCAGCGCGGGACTCTTGTCATCCTACAATGAGCAGTTCTTC.

CDR3 in amino acids: CASSPLGGAPYEQYF. The CDR3 DNA reads TGTGCCAGTAGCCCCTTGGGAGGGGCCCCCTACGAGCAGTACTTC. This chain uses TRBV19 with TRBJ2-7; 7 bases fit TRBD2. Trimming at V came to 6 bases and at J to 2 bases, leaving 10 bases not matched to a gene. Germline CDR1 and CDR2: LNHDA and SQIVND (reference sequence). The CDR3 runs 15 residues.

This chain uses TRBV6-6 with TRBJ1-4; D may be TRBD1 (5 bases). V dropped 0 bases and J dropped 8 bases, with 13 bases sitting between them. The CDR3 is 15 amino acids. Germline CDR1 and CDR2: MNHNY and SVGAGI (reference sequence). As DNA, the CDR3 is TGTGCCAGCAGTTACTCGGCAGGGTACGACGAAAAACTGTTTTTT. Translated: CASSYSAGYDEKLFF.

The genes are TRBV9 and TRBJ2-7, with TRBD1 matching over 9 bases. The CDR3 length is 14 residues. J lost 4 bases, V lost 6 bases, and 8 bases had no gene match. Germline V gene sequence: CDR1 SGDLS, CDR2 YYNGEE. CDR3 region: CASTAGTGTYEQYF. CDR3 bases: TGTGCCAGCACCGCTGGGACAGGGACGTACGAGCAGTACTTC.

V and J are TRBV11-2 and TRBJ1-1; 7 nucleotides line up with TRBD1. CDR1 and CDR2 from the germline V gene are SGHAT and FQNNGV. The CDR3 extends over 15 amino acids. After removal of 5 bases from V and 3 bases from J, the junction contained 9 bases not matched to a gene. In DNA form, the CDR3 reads TGTGCCAGCAGCCCGCGGACAGGCAAGGACACTGAAGCTTTCTTT. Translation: CASSPRTGKDTEAFF.

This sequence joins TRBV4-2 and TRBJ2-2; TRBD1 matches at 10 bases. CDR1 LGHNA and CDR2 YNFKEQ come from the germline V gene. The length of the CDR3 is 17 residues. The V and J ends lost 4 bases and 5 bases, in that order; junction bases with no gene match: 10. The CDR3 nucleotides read TGTGCCAGCAGCCCCCGGACAGGGGGTGTATGGACCGGGGAGCTGTTTTTT. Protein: CASSPRTGGVWTGELFF.

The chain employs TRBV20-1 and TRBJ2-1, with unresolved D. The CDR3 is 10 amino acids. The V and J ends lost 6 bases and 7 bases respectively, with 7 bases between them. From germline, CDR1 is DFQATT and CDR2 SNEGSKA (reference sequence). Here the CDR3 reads CSAPANEQFF. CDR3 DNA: TGCAGTGCCCCAGCGAATGAGCAGTTCTTC.

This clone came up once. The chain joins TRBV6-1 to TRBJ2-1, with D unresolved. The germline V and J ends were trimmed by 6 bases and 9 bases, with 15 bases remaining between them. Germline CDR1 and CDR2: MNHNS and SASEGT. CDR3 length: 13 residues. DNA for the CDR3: TGTGCCAGCAGGCCCCGTGGCTGGACTGAGCAGTTCTTC. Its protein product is CASRPRGWTEQFF.

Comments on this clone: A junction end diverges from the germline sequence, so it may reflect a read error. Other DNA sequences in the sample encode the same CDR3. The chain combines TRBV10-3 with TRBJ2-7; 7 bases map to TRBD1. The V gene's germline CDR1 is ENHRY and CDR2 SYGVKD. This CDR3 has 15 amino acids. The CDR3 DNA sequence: TGCGCCATCAGCCGAGGACAGGTAAACTCCTACGAGCAGTACTTC. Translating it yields CAISRGQVNSYEQYF.

The CDR3 region is CASSPGPMNTEAFF. CDR3 in DNA: TGTGCCAGCAGCCCGGGACCGATGAACACTGAAGCTTTCTTT. The rearrangement links TRBV7-6 to TRBJ1-1; tentative D call: TRBD1 (5 bases). Germline CDR1 reads SGHVS; CDR2 reads FNYEAQ. Trimming left V 5 bases short and J 0 bases short, with 10 bases between. The CDR3 has 14 residues.